The text below deals with one TCR beta chain. The antigen is not known. The sample originates from a study of cytomegalovirus exposure and HLA in healthy donors. Germline lookup yields CDR1 KGHSH and CDR2 LQKENI. The junction had 3 bases not matched to a gene; V was cut back by 2 bases and J by 3 bases. The CDR3 has 15 amino acids. Amplification used 60 Vbeta primers and 13 Jbeta primers. Sequencing was performed with immunoSEQ multiplex PCR; in TCRdb, only in-frame clones are kept and a portion is missing. The sample includes about 120,000 clones, over 80% of them seen just once. Notes on the study in general: Several top significant clusters appeared, in a later analysis, to be linked to common viral pathogens. Roughly uniform depth of sequencing across donors was assumed in presence/absence analyses.

Input material: PBMCs. The chain is built from TRBV18 and TRBJ1-2, with TRBD1 matching 10 bases. The sequence came from a middle-aged man in good health and CMV-seronegative. CDR3 residues: CASSPAGQGDYGYTF. The CDR3 DNA sequence: TGTGCCAGCTCACCAGCAGGACAGGGGGACTATGGCTACACCTTC.